These 2 T cell receptor beta chains were sequenced from one sample in a study of T cells in narcolepsy. Measured with immunoSEQ multiplex PCR; TCRdb has only the in-frame clones, and not every one. Here the sample spans 34,000 or so clones, roughly 80% being singletons. Material for sequencing was memory (CD45RA-) CD4+ T cells from blood. The receptors come from a human donor in good health.

This clone has just one count. CDR3 protein: CATSPVGQGTGEQYF. The DNA of the CDR3 is TGTGCCACCAGCCCCGTCGGACAGGGAACGGGGGAGCAGTACTTC. The V and J genes are TRBV15 and TRBJ2-7; 8 bases align to TRBD1. CDR3 length equals 15 residues. The V segment lost 5 bases and the J segment 7 bases; nucleotides outside the gene matches: 13. The germline gives CDR1 LNHNV, CDR2 YYDKDF (reference sequence).

Only a few counts were recorded for this clone. The chain joins TRBV12-1 to TRBJ1-4; the DNA was not compared with TRBD1, the D call given in the table. TRBV12-1 is a known pseudogene. The CDR3 totals 16 residues. The CDR3 DNA follows: TGTGCCAGCAGCTTGTCAAACAGGGGTCTTAATGAAAAACTGTTTTTT. Protein: CASSLSNRGLNEKLFF.